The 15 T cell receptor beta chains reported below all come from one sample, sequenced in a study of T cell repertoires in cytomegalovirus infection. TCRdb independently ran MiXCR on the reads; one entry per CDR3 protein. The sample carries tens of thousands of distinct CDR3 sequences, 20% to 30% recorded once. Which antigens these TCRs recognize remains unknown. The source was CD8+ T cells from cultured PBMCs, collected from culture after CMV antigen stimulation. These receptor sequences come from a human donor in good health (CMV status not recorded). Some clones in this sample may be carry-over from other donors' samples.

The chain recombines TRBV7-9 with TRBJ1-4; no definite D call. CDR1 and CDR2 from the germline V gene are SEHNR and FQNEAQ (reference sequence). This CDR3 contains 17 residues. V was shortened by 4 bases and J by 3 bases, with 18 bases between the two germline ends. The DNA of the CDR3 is TGTGCCAGCAGCTCCCGGGTACTCCTTGGAGCTAATGAAAAACTGTTTTTT. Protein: CASSSRVLLGANEKLFF. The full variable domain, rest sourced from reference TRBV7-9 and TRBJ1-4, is DTGVSQNPRHKITKRGQNVTFRCDPISEHNRLYWYRQTLGQGPEFLTYFQNEAQLEKSRLLSDRFSAERPKGSFSTLEIQRTEQGDSAMYLCASSSRVLLGANEKLFFGSGTQLSVL.

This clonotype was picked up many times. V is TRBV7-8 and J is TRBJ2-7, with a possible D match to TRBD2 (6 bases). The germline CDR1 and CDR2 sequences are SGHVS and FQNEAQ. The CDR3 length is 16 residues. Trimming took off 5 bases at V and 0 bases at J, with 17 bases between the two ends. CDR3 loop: CASSSPGLTSSYEQYF. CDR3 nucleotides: TGTGCCAGCAGCAGTCCGGGACTCACGAGCTCCTACGAGCAGTACTTC.

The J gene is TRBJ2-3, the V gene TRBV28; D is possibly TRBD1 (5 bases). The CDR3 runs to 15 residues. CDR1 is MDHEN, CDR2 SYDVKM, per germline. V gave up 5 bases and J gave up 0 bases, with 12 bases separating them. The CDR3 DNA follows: TGTGCCAGCAGTATGGACAACCTTAGCACAGATACGCAGTATTTT. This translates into CASSMDNLSTDTQYF.

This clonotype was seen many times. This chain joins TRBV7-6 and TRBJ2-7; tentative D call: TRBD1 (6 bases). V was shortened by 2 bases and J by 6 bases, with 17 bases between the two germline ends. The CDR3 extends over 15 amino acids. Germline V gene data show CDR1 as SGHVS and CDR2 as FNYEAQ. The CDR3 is CASSLLGEDSLEQYF. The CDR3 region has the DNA TGTGCCAGCAGCTTATTGGGTGAGGACAGTCTCGAGCAGTACTTC.

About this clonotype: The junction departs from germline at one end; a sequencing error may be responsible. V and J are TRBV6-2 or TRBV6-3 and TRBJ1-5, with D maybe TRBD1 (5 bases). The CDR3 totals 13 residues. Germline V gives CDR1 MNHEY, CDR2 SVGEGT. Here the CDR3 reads CASSPGGYQPQQF. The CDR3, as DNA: TGTGCCAGCAGCCCCGGGGGTTATCAGCCCCAGCAATTT.

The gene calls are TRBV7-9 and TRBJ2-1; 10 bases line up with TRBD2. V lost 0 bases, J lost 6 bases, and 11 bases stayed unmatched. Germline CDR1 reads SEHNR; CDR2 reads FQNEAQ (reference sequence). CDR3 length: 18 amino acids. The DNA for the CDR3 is TGTGCCAGCAGCTTAGCCGGGCTAGCGGGAGCCGTTGGCAATGAGCAGTTCTTC. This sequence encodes CASSLAGLAGAVGNEQFF.

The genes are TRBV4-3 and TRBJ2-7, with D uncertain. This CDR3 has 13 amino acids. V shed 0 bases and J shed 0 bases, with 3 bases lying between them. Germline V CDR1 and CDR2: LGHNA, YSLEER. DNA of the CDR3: TGCGCCAGCAGCCAAGATTTCTCCTACGAGCAGTACTTC. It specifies CASSQDFSYEQYF.

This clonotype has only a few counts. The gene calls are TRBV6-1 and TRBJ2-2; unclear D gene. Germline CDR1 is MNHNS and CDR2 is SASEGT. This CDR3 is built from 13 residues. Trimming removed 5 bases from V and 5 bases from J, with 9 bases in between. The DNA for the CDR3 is TGTGCCAGCAGTCCAACGCGTACCGGGGAGCTGTTTTTT. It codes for CASSPTRTGELFF.

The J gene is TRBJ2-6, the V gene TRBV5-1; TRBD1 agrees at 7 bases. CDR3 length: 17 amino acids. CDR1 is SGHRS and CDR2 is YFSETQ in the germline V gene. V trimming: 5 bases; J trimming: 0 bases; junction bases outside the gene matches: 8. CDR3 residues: CASRSGQSLSGANVLTF. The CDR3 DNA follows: TGCGCCAGCAGGTCGGGACAGTCTCTCTCTGGGGCCAACGTCCTGACTTTC.

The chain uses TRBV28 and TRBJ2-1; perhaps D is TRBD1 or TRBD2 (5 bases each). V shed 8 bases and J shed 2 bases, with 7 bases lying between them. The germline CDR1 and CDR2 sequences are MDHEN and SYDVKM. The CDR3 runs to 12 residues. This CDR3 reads CASEGPYNEQFF. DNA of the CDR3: TGTGCCAGCGAGGGGCCCTACAATGAGCAGTTCTTC.

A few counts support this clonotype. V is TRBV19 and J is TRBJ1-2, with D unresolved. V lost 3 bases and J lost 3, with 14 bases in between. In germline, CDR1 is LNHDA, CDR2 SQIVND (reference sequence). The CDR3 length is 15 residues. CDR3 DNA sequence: TGTGCCAGTAGTATTCGGACCGACCATCACTATGGCTACACCTTC. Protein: CASSIRTDHHYGYTF.

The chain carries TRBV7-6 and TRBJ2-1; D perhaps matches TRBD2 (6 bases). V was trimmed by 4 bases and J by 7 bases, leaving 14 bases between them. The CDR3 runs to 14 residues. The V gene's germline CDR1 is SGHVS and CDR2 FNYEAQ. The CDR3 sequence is CASSWSGGPNEQFF. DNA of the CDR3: TGTGCCAGCAGCTGGAGCGGAGGGCCAAATGAGCAGTTCTTC.

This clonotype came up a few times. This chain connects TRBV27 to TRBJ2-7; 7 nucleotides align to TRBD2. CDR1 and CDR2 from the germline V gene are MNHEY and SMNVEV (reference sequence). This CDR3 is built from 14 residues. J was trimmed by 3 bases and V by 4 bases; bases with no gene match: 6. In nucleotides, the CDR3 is TGTGCCAGCAGTTCCAGGGAGGGCTTCTACGAGCAGTACTTC. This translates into CASSSREGFYEQYF.

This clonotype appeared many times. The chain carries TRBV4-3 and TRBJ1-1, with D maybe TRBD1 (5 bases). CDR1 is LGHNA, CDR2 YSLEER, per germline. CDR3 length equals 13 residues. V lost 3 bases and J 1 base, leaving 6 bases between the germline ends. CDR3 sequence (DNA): TGCGCCAGCAGCCATGGGGGGAACACTGAAGCTTTCTTT. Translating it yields CASSHGGNTEAFF.

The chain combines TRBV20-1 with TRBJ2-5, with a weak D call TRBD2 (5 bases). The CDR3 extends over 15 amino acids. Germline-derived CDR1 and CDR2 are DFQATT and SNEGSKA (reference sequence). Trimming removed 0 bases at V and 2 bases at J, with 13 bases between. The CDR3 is CSARDAGSFQETQYF. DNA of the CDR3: TGCAGTGCTAGAGATGCGGGCAGTTTTCAAGAGACCCAGTACTTC.